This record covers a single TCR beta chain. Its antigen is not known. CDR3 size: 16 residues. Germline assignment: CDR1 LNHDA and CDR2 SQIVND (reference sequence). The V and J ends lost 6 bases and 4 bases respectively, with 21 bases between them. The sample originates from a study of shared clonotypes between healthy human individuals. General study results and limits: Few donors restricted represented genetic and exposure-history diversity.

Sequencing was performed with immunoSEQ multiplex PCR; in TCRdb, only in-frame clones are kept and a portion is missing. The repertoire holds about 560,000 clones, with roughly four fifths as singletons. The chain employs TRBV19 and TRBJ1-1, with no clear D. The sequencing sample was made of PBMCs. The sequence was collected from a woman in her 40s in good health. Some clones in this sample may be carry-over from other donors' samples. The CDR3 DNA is TGTGCCAGTAGGGGCAGGTGGGGTTTAGGAGGCACTGAAGCTTTCTTT. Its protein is CASRGRWGLGGTEAFF.